The source of this T cell receptor (beta chain) is a study of OX40 agonist ivuxolimab in advanced cancers. Notes on the study in general: With doses of 0.1 to 3.0 mg/kg, CD4+ and CD8+ blood T cells had undergone clonal expansion by week 6.

The table came from immunoSEQ multiplex PCR; TCRdb's copy has only in-frame clones and leaves some out. This table has 47,000 or so clones, roughly 90% appearing once. On this clone itself: Its antigen is not known.

The CDR3 extends over 15 amino acids. Germline CDR1 MNHNS, CDR2 SASEGT. Trimming left V 2 bases short and J 7 bases short, with 16 bases between. This clonotype was obtained from an adult with an advanced solid tumor such as melanoma, head and neck, liver or kidney cancer. The chain carries TRBV6-1 and TRBJ2-3; D might be TRBD1 or TRBD2, each matching 5 bases. The source material was CD4+ or CD8+ T cells sorted from blood, sampled in a trial of the OX40 agonist ivuxolimab. CDR3 coding DNA: TGTGCCAGCAGTGAATTAGAGGGACGGATTTATACGCAGTATTTT. This sequence encodes CASSELEGRIYTQYF.